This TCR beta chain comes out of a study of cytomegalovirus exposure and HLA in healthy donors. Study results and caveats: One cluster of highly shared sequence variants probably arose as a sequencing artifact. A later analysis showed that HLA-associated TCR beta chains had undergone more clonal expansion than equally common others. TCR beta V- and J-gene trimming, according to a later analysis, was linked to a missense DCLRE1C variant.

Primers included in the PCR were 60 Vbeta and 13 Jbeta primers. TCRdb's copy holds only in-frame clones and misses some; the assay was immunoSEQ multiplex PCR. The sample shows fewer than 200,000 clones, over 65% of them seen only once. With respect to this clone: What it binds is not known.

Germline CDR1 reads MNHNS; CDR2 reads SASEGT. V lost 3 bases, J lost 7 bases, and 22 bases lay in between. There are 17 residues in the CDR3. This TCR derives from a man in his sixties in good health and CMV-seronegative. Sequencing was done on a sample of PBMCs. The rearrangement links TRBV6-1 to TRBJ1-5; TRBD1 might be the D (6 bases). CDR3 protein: CASSEEGGVIFVQPQHF. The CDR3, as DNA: TGTGCCAGCAGTGAGGAGGGGGGGGTTATCTTTGTGCAGCCCCAGCATTTT.